This TCR beta chain appears in the sequencing data of a study of PD-L1 blockade in urothelial cancer. In the study overall: Bladder-origin urothelial cancer in males described about 85% of the 29 patients.

Losses at the gene ends were 5 bases for V and 3 bases for J; bases not matched to a gene: 6. The CDR3 runs to 18 residues. CDR1 and CDR2 (germline): SGHTA, FQGTGA. Time point of the sample: peripheral blood 6 weeks after treatment start. Libraries were prepared by immunoSEQ multiplex PCR; TCRdb keeps only in-frame clonotypes and omits some of them. The sample yields around 50,000 clones, 88% seen once. The V gene is TRBV7-3, the J gene TRBJ2-2; 16 bases are a match to TRBD2. The receptor was isolated from a man in his sixties with urothelial cancer. Here the sequenced sample was PBMCs, taken around atezolizumab (anti-PD-L1) treatment. CDR3 sequence: CASSLQGLAGGHTGELFF. CDR3 bases: TGTGCCAGCAGCCTCCAGGGACTAGCGGGGGGGCACACCGGGGAGCTGTTTTTT.